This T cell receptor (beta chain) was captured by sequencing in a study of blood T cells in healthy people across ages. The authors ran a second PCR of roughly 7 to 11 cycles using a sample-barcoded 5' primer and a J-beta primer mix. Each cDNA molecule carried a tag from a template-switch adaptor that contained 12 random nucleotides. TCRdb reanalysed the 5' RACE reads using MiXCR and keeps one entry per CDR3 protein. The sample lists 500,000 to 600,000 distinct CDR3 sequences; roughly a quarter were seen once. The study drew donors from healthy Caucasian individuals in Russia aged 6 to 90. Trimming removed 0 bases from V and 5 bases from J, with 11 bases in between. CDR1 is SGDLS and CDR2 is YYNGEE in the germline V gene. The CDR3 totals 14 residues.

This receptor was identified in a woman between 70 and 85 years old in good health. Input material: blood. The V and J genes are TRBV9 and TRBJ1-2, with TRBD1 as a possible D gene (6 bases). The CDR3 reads CASSVAIQGYGYTF. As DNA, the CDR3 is TGTGCCAGCAGCGTAGCAATCCAGGGGTATGGCTACACCTTC.